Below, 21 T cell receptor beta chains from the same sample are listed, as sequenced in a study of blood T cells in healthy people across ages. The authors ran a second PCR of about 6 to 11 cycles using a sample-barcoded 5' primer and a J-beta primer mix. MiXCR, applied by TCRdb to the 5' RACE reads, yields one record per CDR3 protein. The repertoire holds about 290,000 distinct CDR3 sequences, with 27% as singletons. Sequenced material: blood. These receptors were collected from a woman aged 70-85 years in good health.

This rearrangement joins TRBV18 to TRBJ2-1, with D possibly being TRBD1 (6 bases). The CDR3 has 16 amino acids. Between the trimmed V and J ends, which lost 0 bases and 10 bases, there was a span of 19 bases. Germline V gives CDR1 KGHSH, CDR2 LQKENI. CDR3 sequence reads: CASSPPVTGRTGEQFF. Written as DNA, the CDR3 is TGTGCCAGCTCACCACCGGTGACAGGACGGACGGGGGAGCAGTTCTTC.

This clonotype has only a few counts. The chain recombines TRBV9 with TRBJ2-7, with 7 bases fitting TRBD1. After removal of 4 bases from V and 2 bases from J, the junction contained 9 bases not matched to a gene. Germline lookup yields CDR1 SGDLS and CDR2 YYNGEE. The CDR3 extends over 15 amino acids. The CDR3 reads CASSRGQTLTYEQYF. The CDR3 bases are TGTGCCAGCAGCCGGGGACAGACCCTAACCTACGAGCAGTACTTC.

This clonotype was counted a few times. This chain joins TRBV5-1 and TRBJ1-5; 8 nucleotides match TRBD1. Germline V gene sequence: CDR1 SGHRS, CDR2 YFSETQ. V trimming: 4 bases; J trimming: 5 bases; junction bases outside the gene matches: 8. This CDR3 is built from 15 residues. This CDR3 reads CASSLTGTGDQPQHF. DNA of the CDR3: TGCGCCAGCAGCCTCACCGGGACAGGAGATCAGCCCCAGCATTTT.

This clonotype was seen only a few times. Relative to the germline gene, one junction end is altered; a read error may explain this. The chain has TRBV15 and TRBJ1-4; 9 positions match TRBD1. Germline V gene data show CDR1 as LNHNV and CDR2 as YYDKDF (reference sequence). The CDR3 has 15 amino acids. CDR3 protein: CATSRGDRGDEKLFF. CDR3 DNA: TGTGCCACCAGTAGAGGTGACAGGGGGGATGAAAAACTGTTTTTT.

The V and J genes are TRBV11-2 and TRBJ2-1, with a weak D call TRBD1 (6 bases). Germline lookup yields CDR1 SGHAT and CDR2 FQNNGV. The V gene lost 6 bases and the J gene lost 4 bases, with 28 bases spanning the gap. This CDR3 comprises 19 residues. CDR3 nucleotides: TGTGCCAGCAGAACCGCCGGGGCAGGGGACCAAGGGGTATACAATGAGCAGTTCTTC. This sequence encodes CASRTAGAGDQGVYNEQFF. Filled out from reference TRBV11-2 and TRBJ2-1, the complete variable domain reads EAGVAQSPRYKIIEKRQSVAFWCNPISGHATLYWYQQILGQGPKLLIQFQNNGVVDDSQLPKDRFSAERLKGVDSTLKIQPAKLEDSAVYLCASRTAGAGDQGVYNEQFFGPGTRLTVL.

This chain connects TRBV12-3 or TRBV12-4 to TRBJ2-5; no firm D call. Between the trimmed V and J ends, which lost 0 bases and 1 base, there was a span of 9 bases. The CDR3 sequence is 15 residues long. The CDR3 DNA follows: TGTGCCAGCAGTTTAGCTTTCGACGGCCAAGAGACCCAGTACTTC. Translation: CASSLAFDGQETQYF.

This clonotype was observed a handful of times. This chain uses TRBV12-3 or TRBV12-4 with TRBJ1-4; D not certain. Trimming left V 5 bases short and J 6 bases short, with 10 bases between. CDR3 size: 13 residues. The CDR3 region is CASSTSPDEKLFF. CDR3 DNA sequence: TGTGCCAGCAGTACATCCCCCGATGAAAAACTGTTTTTT.

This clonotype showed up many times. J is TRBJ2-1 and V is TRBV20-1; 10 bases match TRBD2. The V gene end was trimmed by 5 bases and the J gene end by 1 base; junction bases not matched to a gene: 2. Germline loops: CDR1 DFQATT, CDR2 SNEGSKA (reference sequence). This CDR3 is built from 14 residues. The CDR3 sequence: CSAPSGGSYNEQFF. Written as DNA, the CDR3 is TGCAGTGCTCCTAGCGGGGGATCCTACAATGAGCAGTTCTTC.

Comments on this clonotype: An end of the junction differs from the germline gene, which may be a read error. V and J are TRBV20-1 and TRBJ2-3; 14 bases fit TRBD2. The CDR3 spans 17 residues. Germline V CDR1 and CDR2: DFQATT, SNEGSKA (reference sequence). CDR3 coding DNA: TGCAGTGCTCCCGGGACTAGCGGGAGAGCTTCCCCGGATACACAGTATTTT. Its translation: CSAPGTSGRASPDTQYF.

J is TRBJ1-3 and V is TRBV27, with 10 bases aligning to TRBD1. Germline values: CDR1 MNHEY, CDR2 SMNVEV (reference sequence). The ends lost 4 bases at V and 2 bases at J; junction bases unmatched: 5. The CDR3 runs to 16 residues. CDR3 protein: CASSSRQGATGNTIYF. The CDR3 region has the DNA TGTGCCAGCAGTTCAAGACAGGGGGCCACTGGAAACACCATATATTTT.

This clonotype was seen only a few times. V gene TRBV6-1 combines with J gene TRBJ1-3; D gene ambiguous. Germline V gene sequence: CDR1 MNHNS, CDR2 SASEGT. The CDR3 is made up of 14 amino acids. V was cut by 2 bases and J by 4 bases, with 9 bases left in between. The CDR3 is CASSERRAGNTIYF. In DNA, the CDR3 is TGTGCCAGCAGTGAAAGGAGGGCCGGAAACACCATATATTTT.

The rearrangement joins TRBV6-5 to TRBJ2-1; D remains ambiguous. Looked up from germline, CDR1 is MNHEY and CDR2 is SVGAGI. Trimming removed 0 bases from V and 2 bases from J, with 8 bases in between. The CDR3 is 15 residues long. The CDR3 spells CASSYSSPAYNEQFF. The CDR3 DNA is TGTGCCAGCAGTTACTCGAGTCCCGCCTACAATGAGCAGTTCTTC.

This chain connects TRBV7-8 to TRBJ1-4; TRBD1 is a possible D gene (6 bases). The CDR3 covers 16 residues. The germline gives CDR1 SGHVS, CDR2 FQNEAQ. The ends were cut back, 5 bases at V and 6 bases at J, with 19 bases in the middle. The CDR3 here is CASSTRGRRGDEKLFF. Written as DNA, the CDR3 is TGTGCCAGCAGCACCAGGGGCCGGAGGGGGGATGAAAAACTGTTTTTT.

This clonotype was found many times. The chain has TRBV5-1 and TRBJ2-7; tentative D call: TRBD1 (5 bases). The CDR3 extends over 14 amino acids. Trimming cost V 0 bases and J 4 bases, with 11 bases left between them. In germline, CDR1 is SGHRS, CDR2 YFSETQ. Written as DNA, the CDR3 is TGCGCCAGCAGCTTGGTTCCAGGGCCTTACGAGCAGTACTTC. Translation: CASSLVPGPYEQYF.

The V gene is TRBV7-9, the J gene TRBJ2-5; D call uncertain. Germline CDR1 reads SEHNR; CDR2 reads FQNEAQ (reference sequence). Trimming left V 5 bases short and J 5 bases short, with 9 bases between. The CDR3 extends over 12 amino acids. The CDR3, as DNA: TGTGCCAGCAGCAGGGCCCTGGAGACCCAGTACTTC. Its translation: CASSRALETQYF.

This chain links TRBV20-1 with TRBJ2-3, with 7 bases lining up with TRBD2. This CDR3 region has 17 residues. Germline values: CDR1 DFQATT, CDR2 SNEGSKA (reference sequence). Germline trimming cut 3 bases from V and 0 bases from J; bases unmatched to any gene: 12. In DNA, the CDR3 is TGCAGTGCTAGCTCTAGCGGCAAATTTATTAGCACAGATACGCAGTATTTT. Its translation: CSASSSGKFISTDTQYF.

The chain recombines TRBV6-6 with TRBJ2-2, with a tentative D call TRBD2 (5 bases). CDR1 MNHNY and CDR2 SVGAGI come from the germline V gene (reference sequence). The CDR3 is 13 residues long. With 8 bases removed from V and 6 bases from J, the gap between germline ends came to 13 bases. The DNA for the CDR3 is TGTGCCAGCCAGCTAGCAAGGGCCGGGGAGCTGTTTTTT. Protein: CASQLARAGELFF.

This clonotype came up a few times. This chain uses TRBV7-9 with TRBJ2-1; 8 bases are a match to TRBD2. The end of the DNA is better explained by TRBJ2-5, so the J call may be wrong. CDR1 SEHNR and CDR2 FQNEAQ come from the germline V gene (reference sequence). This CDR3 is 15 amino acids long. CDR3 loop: CASGLSGGGQETQYF. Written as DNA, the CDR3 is TGTGCCAGCGGACTAAGCGGGGGAGGGCAAGAGACCCAGTACTTC.

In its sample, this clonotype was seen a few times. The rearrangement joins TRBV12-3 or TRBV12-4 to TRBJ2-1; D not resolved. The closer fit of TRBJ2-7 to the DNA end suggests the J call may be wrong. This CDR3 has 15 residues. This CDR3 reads CASRYSGSVPYEQYF. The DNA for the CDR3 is TGTGCCAGCAGATACTCGGGTAGTGTCCCCTACGAGCAGTACTTC.

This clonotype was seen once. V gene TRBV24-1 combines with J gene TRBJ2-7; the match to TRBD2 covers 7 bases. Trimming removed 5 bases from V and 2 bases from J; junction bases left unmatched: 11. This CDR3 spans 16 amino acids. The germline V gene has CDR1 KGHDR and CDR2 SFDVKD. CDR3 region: CATSVQEGREPYEQYF. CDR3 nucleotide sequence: TGTGCCACCAGTGTCCAAGAAGGGAGGGAGCCCTACGAGCAGTACTTC.

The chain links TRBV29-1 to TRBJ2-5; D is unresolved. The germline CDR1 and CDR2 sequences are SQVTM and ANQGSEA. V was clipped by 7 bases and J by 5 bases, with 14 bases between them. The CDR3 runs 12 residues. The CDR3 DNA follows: TGCAGCGCTGCCATTGAGAGGGAGACCCAGTACTTC. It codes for CSAAIERETQYF.